This T cell receptor (beta chain) is from a study of blood T cells in healthy people across ages (dated by TCRdb to about 2015). Turning to the overall study: In model experiments, roughly one uniquely barcoded TCR beta cDNA molecule per two T cells was captured by template switching. The donors were divided into four age groups: young (average around 16 years), middle-aged (over 35), aged (about 61) and long-lived (nearly 85). To avoid experimental bias, donors of different ages were randomly spread across the sequencing lanes. For two donors (one aged 18 to 29 and one aged 80 or older), the study analyzed two additional independent replicas of 1 million unique cDNA reads from the same blood draw. To track age-related changes in TCR beta repertoire diversity, the study relied on deep sequencing normalized with unique cDNA molecular identifiers.

Concerning this clonotype itself: It has no known antigen specificity. No quality values exist for individual bases; no much larger clone is one base distant.

Library preparation employed 5' RACE. This sample was sequenced with an Illumina HiSeq 2500. A second PCR of roughly 7 to 11 cycles was performed with a sample-barcoded 5' primer and a J-beta primer mix. A template-switch 5' adaptor carrying 12 random nucleotides introduced a unique molecular identifier onto each TCR beta cDNA molecule. At least 3 million CDR3-containing paired-end reads were obtained from each sample. First-strand cDNA was synthesized from all RNA with the Mint cDNA synthesis kit, primed by a TRBC-specific oligonucleotide. Following uracil-DNA glycosylase treatment, all cDNA underwent a first 18-cycle PCR with the universal primers M1SS and BC2_uni_R. On the study's bioinformatics: For normalization, 1 million high-quality reads were randomly selected from each sample, with every read carrying a distinct molecular identifier. Instead of being binned into consensus sequences, reads with shared molecular identifiers were discarded. CDR3 identification, clonotype clustering and error correction used MiTCR with a Q25 quality threshold and the strictest error-elimination algorithm. A nonparametric unseen species model with Euler transformation was used to estimate lower-bound total TCR beta diversity. The public sequencing data were trimmed at Q25 with fastp and processed into clonotypes with MiXCR by TCRdb, which kept only in-frame beta chains. Records with the same CDR3 protein are collapsed into one entry carrying the most frequent genes and DNA. The V and J calls were determined by TCRdb, not by the authors. Here the sample has about 940,000 distinct CDR3 sequences; roughly 52% occur a single time. Around 15% of the sample lies in the top ten.

The 39 donors, aged about 6 to 100 years, were systemically healthy Caucasian individuals from Russia. About 10 milliliters of peripheral blood were drawn from each donor into EDTA-treated Vacutainer tubes. Ficoll-Paque density-gradient centrifugation was used to isolate PBMCs, with at least 6.5 million per sample. Trizol reagent was used to extract total RNA from the PBMCs, yielding at least 5.5 micrograms per sample. For every donor, flow cytometry on a PBMC aliquot measured the percentage of naive CD45RAhigh/CD27high T cells. The CDR3 spans 14 residues, from the cysteine through the phenylalanine. CDR3 DNA is the only sequence kept; it has 42 bases, read in frame from the first base. Via the germline V gene, CDR1 is MNHEY and CDR2 SVGAGI. V lost 1 base and J lost 5 bases; the stretch between them is 12 bases long. The paper as a whole reports these results and caveats: Compared with the aged group, the long-lived group had more naive CD4+ T cells, fewer expanded clones and increased TCR diversity, suggesting age selection. Estimates of total diversity based on one million sequenced T cells were considered lower bounds and underestimates. There was a strong correlation between observed TCR beta diversity and the percentage of naive T cells measured by flow cytometry. Donor CMV infection status was unknown, potentially confounding age-related changes in expanded clonotypes. As age increased, observed TCR beta diversity per million T cells dropped in a roughly linear way, and a significant reduction was already evident by age 40. Since profiling was done on bulk unsorted PBMCs, naive and antigen-experienced compartments could not be conclusively compared.

The chain is made from TRBV6-5 and TRBJ2-7; confidence is insufficient to name the D gene. Input material: blood. This sequence originates from a young man in good health. The CDR3: CASSYFLKPHEQYF. The base sequence is TGTGCCAGCAGTTACTTCTTAAAACCCCACGAGCAGTACTTC.